These 4 T cell receptor beta chains were sequenced from one sample in a study of T cells in Graves' hyperthyroidism and ophthalmopathy. Amplified regions were TCR beta CDR3 sequences from RNA transcripts. A first-round RT-PCR of the TCR CDR3 used the HTBI primer set. TCRdb analysed the multiplex PCR reads with MiXCR anew, one entry per CDR3 protein. The repertoire holds some 740,000 distinct CDR3 sequences, approximately 15% seen once, with 10% to 13% in the top ten. Material: blood. These receptors all come from a woman in her late teens or twenties with Graves' hyperthyroidism.

The chain joins TRBV2 to TRBJ2-1; the D is unclear. The CDR3 runs to 14 residues. V gave up 7 bases and J gave up 1 base, with 11 bases separating them. Germline lookup yields CDR1 SNHLY and CDR2 FYNNEI. CDR3 nucleotides: TGTGCCAGCAACTTGACTCCTTCCTACAATGAGCAGTTCTTC. Translated: CASNLTPSYNEQFF.

Many counts were recorded for this clonotype. At one end, the junction sequence differs from germline, possibly due to a read error. This chain connects TRBV12-5 to TRBJ2-1, with D tentatively TRBD2 (6 bases). The germline V gene has CDR1 LGHNT and CDR2 FRNRAP. This CDR3 is built from 15 residues. The CDR3 loop reads CASGSGSSSYNEQFF. Here the CDR3 DNA reads TGTGCTAGTGGTTCCGGGAGCTCCTCCTACAATGAGCAGTTCTTT.

This clonotype was detected many times. In nucleotides, the CDR3 is TGTGCCAGCAGCTTGAGAGCGGGAGTAGCGGCAGATACGCAGTATTTT. Protein: CASSLRAGVAADTQYF. This chain links TRBV7-9 with TRBJ2-3; 8 bases are a match to TRBD2. V shed 3 bases and J 4 bases; nucleotides not matched to a gene: 9. In germline, CDR1 is SEHNR, CDR2 FQNEAQ (reference sequence). This CDR3 is built from 16 residues.

This rearrangement joins TRBV6-1 to TRBJ2-3; D not certain. The V and J ends lost 6 bases and 2 bases respectively, with 3 bases between them. The germline V gene has CDR1 MNHNS and CDR2 SASEGT. The CDR3 is made up of 11 amino acids. The CDR3 DNA is TGTGCCAGCAGGGCCACAGATACGCAGTATTTT. Residues: CASRATDTQYF.